The 17 T cell receptor beta chains in this list originate from one sample, sequenced in a study of blood T cell repertoires in COVID-19. The data were produced by immunoSEQ multiplex PCR, yet TCRdb's version contains in-frame clones alone and is incomplete. The table records tens of thousands of clones, 75% to 90% of them present only once. Sequenced sample: peripheral blood. Receptors were obtained from a man aged 50 to 59 with active or convalescent COVID-19.

V and J are TRBV3-1 (or the pseudogene TRBV3-2) and TRBJ2-3; 13 positions agree with TRBD2. CDR3 length: 18 amino acids. From germline, CDR1 is LGHDT and CDR2 YNNKEL (reference sequence). J was trimmed by 3 bases and V by 7 bases; bases with no gene match: 13. This chain's CDR3 is CASTQGVLAGGPTDTQYF. The CDR3 bases are TGTGCCAGCACCCAGGGAGTACTAGCGGGGGGGCCTACAGATACGCAGTATTTT.

The rearrangement links TRBV19 to TRBJ2-1, with TRBD2 identical over 12 bases. The J segment lost 7 bases and the V segment lost 11 bases, leaving 12 bases of the junction unmatched. The CDR3 contains 15 residues. The germline V gene encodes CDR1 LNHDA and CDR2 SQIVND (reference sequence). CDR3 sequence reads: CASGLAGIAGNEQFF. The DNA of the CDR3 is TGTGCCTCGGGACTAGCGGGCATCGCCGGTAATGAGCAGTTCTTC.

The J gene is TRBJ2-5, the V gene TRBV5-4; the D gene is possibly TRBD2 (6 bases). This CDR3 has 15 residues. V was pared by 1 base and J by 4 bases, with 14 bases between. In germline, CDR1 is SGHNT, CDR2 YYREEE (reference sequence). This CDR3 reads CASSLRGISGETQYF. The CDR3 bases are TGTGCCAGCAGCTTGCGCGGGATATCCGGAGAGACCCAGTACTTC.

The sample holds a few counts of this clone. This CDR3 is CASCDLRGLGSGTEAFF. DNA of the CDR3: TGTGCCAGCTGCGATTTGCGGGGGTTGGGGTCGGGCACTGAAGCTTTCTTT. The gene calls are TRBV7-8 and TRBJ1-1; D possibly corresponds to TRBD1 (5 bases). The CDR3 extends over 17 amino acids. The germline V gene encodes CDR1 SGHVS and CDR2 FQNEAQ. The V end lost 8 bases, the J end lost 4 bases, and 26 bases lay between the germline ends.

The rearrangement uses TRBV7-2 and TRBJ1-4, with TRBD1 as a possible D gene (5 bases). The CDR3 runs to 16 residues. The germline V gene has CDR1 SGHTA and CDR2 FQGNSA. V lost 3 bases to trimming and J lost 5 bases, with 16 bases between them. CDR3 region: CASSLGIDSKNEKLFF. CDR3 coding DNA: TGTGCCAGCAGCTTGGGAATCGACAGCAAGAATGAAAAACTGTTTTTT.

The chain has TRBV18 and TRBJ2-1; TRBD2 matches at 10 bases. Looked up from germline, CDR1 is KGHSH and CDR2 is LQKENI. This CDR3 has 14 amino acids. Unmatched junction bases numbered 7, after V lost 1 base and J lost 13 bases. CDR3 in amino acids: CASSPQLAGPGQFF. In nucleotides, the CDR3 is TGTGCCAGCTCACCACAACTAGCGGGGCCCGGACAGTTCTTC.

The chain couples TRBV6-1 to TRBJ2-5; 7 positions match TRBD2. The germline V gene encodes CDR1 MNHNS and CDR2 SASEGT. Trimming took 1 base from V and 2 from J; bases not matched to a gene: 4. There are 15 residues in the CDR3. In DNA form, the CDR3 reads TGTGCCAGCAGTGAAGTGGGAGGGGTTCAAGAGACCCAGTACTTC. Protein sequence: CASSEVGGVQETQYF.

The chain employs TRBV5-6 and TRBJ2-5; 7 bases match TRBD1. The CDR3 extends over 15 amino acids. Per the germline V gene, CDR1 is SGHDT and CDR2 is YYEEEE. V lost 0 bases and J lost 1; bases outside the gene matches: 3. CDR3 region: CASSLEGGVQETQYF. The CDR3 DNA reads as TGTGCCAGCAGCTTGGAAGGGGGCGTCCAAGAGACCCAGTACTTC.

The genes are TRBV5-6 and TRBJ1-3, with D uncertain. CDR1 and CDR2 from the germline V gene are SGHDT and YYEEEE. The CDR3 spans 16 residues. V was clipped by 1 base and J by 1 base, with 12 bases between them. The DNA of the CDR3 is TGTGCCAGCAGCTTGTCCGCCCGGGGATCTGGAAACACCATATATTTT. This sequence encodes CASSLSARGSGNTIYF.

This chain joins TRBV25-1 and TRBJ2-7; 7 bases match TRBD1. Per germline, CDR1 MGHDK and CDR2 SYGVNS. The V and J ends lost 4 bases and 7 bases, in that order; junction bases with no gene match: 7. CDR3 length equals 13 residues. CDR3 protein: CASSGYRGGEQYF. CDR3 DNA sequence: TGTGCCAGCAGTGGATACAGGGGTGGGGAGCAGTACTTC.

The CDR3 spells CASSQDQGQGHYEQYF. The CDR3 DNA reads as TGCGCCAGCAGCCAAGATCAGGGACAGGGGCACTACGAGCAGTACTTC. V is TRBV4-3 and J is TRBJ2-7; 10 bases fit TRBD1. J gave up 3 bases and V 0 bases, and 5 bases lay outside the gene matches. The CDR3 spans 16 residues. CDR1 is LGHNA and CDR2 is YSLEER in the germline V gene.

This chain links TRBV3-1 (or the pseudogene TRBV3-2) with TRBJ2-1; D might be TRBD2 (6 bases). Germline CDR1 reads LGHDT; CDR2 reads YNNKEL (reference sequence). V gave up 3 bases and J gave up 8 bases, with 17 bases separating them. This CDR3 is built from 15 residues. The CDR3 DNA follows: TGTGCCAGCAGCCACCGGCGGTCGGGAGTCGATGAGCAGTTCTTC. Encoded protein: CASSHRRSGVDEQFF.

This chain joins TRBV7-8 and TRBJ1-1; D not resolved. Between the trimmed V and J ends, which lost 0 bases and 4 bases, there was a span of 15 bases. Germline CDR1 SGHVS, CDR2 FQNEAQ. The CDR3 runs to 16 residues. Here the CDR3 DNA reads TGTGCCAGCAGCTTAGCTTTCCCGGGTGAGGGCACTGAAGCTTTCTTT. This sequence encodes CASSLAFPGEGTEAFF.

V and J are TRBV3-1 (or the pseudogene TRBV3-2) and TRBJ2-1; 10 bases are a match to TRBD1. Germline-derived CDR1 and CDR2 are LGHDT and YNNKEL (reference sequence). V dropped 1 base and J dropped 3; count of bases not matched to a gene: 0. The CDR3 has 15 amino acids. This CDR3 is CASSQGDRGYNEQFF. Written as DNA, the CDR3 is TGTGCCAGCAGCCAAGGGGACAGGGGCTACAATGAGCAGTTCTTC.

The V gene is TRBV6-5, the J gene TRBJ1-1, with 7 bases identical to TRBD1. Germline V gives CDR1 MNHEY, CDR2 SVGAGI. Unmatched junction bases numbered 13, after V lost 7 bases and J lost 5 bases. CDR3 length: 15 residues. CDR3 bases: TGTGCCAGCACCCCCTCAACAGGGGTGAGGACTGAAGCTTTCTTT. This codes for CASTPSTGVRTEAFF.

The chain links TRBV3-1 (or the pseudogene TRBV3-2) to TRBJ2-1; TRBD1 agrees at 9 bases. V was clipped by 4 bases and J by 5 bases; unmatched bases: 6. Germline values: CDR1 LGHDT, CDR2 YNNKEL (reference sequence). The CDR3 sequence is 15 residues long. The DNA for the CDR3 is TGTGCCAGCAGCCTACCGGGACAGGGAAACAATGAGCAGTTCTTC. Encoded protein: CASSLPGQGNNEQFF.

This clone was observed a few times. This chain connects TRBV19 to TRBJ1-5; a possible D gene is TRBD1 (5 bases). Germline assignment: CDR1 LNHDA and CDR2 SQIVND (reference sequence). V lost 4 bases and J 4 bases, leaving 8 bases between the germline ends. The CDR3 totals 13 residues. This CDR3 reads CASSNDRNQPQHF. The DNA of the CDR3 is TGTGCCAGTAGTAACGACAGAAATCAGCCCCAGCATTTT.